The 6 T cell receptor beta chains given below trace back to one sample, sequenced in a study of T cell responses to AZD1222 COVID-19 vaccine. The data were produced by immunoSEQ multiplex PCR, yet TCRdb's version contains in-frame clones alone and is incomplete. The sample carries some 120,000 clones, approximately 89% recorded once. Sequenced here: peripheral blood, sampled on day 0 of AZD1222 vaccination. The receptor source for this set is an adult in good health.

The gene calls are TRBV18 and TRBJ2-7, with TRBD2 matching over 8 bases. In germline, CDR1 is KGHSH, CDR2 LQKENI. V was pared by 3 bases and J by 3 bases, with 4 bases of the junction left unmatched. CDR3 length equals 14 residues. CDR3 nucleotides: TGTGCCAGCTCACCCGGGACTAGACACTACGAGCAGTACTTC. Amino acid sequence: CASSPGTRHYEQYF.

The CDR3 sequence is CASSLRGNEQYF. CDR3 nucleotides: TGTGCCAGCAGCTTACGGGGGAACGAGCAGTACTTC. The rearrangement uses TRBV11-1 and TRBJ2-7, with a possible D match to TRBD2 (6 bases). Per germline, CDR1 SGHAT and CDR2 FQDESV (reference sequence). V was pared by 2 bases and J by 5 bases, with 7 bases between. This CDR3 region has 12 residues.

The CDR3 loop reads CASSFLGDAGQPQHF. CDR3 DNA sequence: TGTGCCAGCAGTTTTTTGGGGGATGCGGGTCAGCCCCAGCATTTT. This chain links TRBV28 with TRBJ1-5; possible D gene TRBD1, 5 bases. Germline loops: CDR1 MDHEN, CDR2 SYDVKM. There are 15 residues in the CDR3. Trimming removed 3 bases at V and 6 bases at J, with 15 bases between.

The V gene is TRBV5-1, the J gene TRBJ1-1; no clear D. CDR1 and CDR2 from the germline V gene are SGHRS and YFSETQ. V lost 5 bases and J lost 1, with 6 bases in between. The CDR3 runs 12 residues. In DNA, the CDR3 is TGCGCCAGCAGTGCAGGGAACACTGAAGCTTTCTTT. It encodes CASSAGNTEAFF.

The chain couples TRBV7-9 to TRBJ2-1, with TRBD2 identical over 7 bases. Germline V gene data show CDR1 as SEHNR and CDR2 as FQNEAQ (reference sequence). There are 16 residues in the CDR3. V was pared by 4 bases and J by 3 bases, with 9 bases of the junction left unmatched. The CDR3, as DNA: TGTGCCAGCAGCTACCTGGCAAGCGGGGTCTACAATGAGCAGTTCTTC. Translating it yields CASSYLASGVYNEQFF.

The CDR3 sequence is CASSQVQGVEKLFF. The CDR3 DNA sequence: TGCGCCAGCAGCCAAGTCCAGGGTGTGGAAAAACTGTTTTTT. The rearrangement links TRBV4-1 to TRBJ1-4; tentatively, D is TRBD1 (5 bases). The CDR3 runs to 14 residues. V lost 1 base, J lost 8 bases, and 11 bases lay in between. CDR1 and CDR2 (germline): MGHRA, YSYEKL.